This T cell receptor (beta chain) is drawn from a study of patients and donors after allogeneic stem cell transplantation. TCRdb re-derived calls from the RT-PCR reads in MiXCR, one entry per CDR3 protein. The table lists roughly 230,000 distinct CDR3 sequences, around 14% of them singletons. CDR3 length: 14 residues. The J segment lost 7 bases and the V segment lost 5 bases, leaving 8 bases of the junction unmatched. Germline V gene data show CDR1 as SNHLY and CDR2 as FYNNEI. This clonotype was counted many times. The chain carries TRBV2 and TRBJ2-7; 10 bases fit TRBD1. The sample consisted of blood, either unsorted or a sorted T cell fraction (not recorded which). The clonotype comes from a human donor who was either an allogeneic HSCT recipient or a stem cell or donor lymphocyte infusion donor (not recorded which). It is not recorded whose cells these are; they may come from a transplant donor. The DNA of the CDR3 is TGTGCCAGCAGTCCTGGGACAGGGGATCGGGAGCAGTACTTC. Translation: CASSPGTGDREQYF.